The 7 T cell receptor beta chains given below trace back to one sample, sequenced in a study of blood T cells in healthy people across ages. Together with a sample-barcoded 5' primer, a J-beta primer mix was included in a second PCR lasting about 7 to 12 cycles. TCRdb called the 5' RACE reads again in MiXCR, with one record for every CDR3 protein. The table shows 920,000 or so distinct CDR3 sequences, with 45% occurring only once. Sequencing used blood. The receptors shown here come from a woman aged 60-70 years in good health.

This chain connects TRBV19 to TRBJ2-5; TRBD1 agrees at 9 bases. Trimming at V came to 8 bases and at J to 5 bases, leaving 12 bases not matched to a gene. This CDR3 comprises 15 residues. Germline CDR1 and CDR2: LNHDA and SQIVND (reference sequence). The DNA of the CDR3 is TGTGCCAGTGGAAGACAGGGGGTGACGACTGAGACCCAGTACTTC. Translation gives CASGRQGVTTETQYF.

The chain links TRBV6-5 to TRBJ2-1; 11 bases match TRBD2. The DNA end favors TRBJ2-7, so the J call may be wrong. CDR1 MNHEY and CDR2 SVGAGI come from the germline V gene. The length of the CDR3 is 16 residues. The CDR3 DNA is TGTGCCAGCAGTTACCCCTTAGCGGGAGGGCGTAATGAGCAGTACTTC. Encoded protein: CASSYPLAGGRNEQYF.

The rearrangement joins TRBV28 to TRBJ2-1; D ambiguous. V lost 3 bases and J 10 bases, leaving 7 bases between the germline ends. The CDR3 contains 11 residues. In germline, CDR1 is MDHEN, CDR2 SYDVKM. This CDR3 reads CASSFLQEQFF. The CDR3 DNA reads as TGTGCCAGCAGTTTTCTGCAGGAGCAGTTCTTC.

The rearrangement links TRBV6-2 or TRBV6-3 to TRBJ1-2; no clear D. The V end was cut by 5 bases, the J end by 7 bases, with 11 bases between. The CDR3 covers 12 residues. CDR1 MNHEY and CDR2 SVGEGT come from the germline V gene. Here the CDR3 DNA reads TGTGCCAGCAGTCAAGCCCTCCTTGGCTACACCTTC. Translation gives CASSQALLGYTF.

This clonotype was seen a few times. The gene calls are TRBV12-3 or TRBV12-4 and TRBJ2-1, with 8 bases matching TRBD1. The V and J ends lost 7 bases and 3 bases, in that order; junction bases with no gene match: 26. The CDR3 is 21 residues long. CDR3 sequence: CASTADRVIPPGPNFYNEQFF. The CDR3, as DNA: TGTGCCAGCACCGCGGACAGGGTCATCCCCCCTGGTCCTAACTTCTACAATGAGCAGTTCTTC.

CDR3 sequence reads: CASSFGRTSGGKTQYF. CDR3 nucleotide sequence: TGTGCCAGCAGTTTTGGTAGGACTAGCGGGGGGAAGACCCAGTACTTC. This sequence joins TRBV12-3 or TRBV12-4 and TRBJ2-7; 14 bases are shared with TRBD2. The DNA matches TRBJ2-5 better at its end, which makes the J call doubtful. This CDR3 has 16 residues.

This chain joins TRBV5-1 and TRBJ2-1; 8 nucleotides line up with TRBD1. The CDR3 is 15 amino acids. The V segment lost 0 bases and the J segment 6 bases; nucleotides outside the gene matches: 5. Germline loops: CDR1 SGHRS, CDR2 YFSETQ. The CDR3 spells CASSLGGRGLNEQFF. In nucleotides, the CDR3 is TGCGCCAGCAGCTTGGGGGGCAGGGGGCTCAATGAGCAGTTCTTC.